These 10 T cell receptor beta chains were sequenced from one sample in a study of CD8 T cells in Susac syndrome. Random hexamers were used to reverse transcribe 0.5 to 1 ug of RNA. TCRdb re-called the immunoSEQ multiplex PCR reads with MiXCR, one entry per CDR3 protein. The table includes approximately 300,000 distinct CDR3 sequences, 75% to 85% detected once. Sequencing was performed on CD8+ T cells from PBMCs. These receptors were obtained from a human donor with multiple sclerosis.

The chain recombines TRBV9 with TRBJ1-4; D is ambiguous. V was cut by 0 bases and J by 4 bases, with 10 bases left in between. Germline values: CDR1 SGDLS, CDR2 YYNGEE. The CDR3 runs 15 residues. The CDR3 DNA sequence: TGTGCCAGCAGCGTAGATGGACGGATTAATGAAAAACTGTTTTTT. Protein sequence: CASSVDGRINEKLFF.

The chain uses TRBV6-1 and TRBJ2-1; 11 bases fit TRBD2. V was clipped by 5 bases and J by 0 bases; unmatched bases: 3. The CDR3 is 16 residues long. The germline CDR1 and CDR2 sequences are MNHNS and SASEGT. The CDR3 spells CASSQLAGASYNEQFF. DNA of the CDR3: TGTGCCAGCAGTCAACTAGCGGGGGCCTCCTACAATGAGCAGTTCTTC.

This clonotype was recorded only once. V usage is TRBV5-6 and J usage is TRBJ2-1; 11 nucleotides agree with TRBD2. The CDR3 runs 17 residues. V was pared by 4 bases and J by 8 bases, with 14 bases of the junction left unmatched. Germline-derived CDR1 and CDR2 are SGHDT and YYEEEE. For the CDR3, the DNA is TGTGCCAGCAGCGGTAGACTAGCGGGGACACCCAGGCATGAGCAGTTCTTC. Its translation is CASSGRLAGTPRHEQFF.

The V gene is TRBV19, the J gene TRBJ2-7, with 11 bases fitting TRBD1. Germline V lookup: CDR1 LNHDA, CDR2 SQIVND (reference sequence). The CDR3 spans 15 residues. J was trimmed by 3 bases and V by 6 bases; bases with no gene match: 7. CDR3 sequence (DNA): TGTGCCAGTAGGCTCAAAGGGACAGGGGGCTACGAGCAGTACTTC. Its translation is CASRLKGTGGYEQYF.

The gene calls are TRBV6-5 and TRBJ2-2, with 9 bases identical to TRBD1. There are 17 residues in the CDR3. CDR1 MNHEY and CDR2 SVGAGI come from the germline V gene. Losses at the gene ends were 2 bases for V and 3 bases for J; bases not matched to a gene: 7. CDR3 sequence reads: CASSYRSGQGHTGELFF. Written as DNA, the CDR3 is TGTGCCAGCAGTTACCGATCGGGACAGGGCCACACCGGGGAGCTGTTTTTT.

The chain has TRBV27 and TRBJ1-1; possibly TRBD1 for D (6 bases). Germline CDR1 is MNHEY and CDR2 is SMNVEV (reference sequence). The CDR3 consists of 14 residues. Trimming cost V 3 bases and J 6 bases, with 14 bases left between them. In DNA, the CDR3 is TGTGCCAGCAGTTTGATGGGGGCGCTGGCTGAAGCTTTCTTT. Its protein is CASSLMGALAEAFF.

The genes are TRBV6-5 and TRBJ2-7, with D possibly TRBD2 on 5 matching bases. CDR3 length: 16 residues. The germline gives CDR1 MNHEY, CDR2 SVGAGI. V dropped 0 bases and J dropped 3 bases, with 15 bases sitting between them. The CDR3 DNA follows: TGTGCCAGCAGTTACTCAGATCATCCAGGACTCTACGAGCAGTACTTC. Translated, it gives CASSYSDHPGLYEQYF.

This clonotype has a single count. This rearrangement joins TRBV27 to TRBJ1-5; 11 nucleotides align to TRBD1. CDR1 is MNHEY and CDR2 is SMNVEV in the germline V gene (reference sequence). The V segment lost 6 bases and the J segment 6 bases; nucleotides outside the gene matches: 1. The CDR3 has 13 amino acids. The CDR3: CASRGTGGQPQHF. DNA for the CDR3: TGTGCCAGCAGAGGGACAGGGGGTCAGCCCCAGCATTTT.

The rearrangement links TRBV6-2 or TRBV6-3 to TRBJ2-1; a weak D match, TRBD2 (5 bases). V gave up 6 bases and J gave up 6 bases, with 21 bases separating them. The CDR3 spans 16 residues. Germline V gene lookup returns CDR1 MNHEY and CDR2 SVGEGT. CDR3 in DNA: TGTGCCAGCAGACTCCCCCCGAGGGTCGAGGCCAATGAGCAGTTCTTC. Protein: CASRLPPRVEANEQFF.

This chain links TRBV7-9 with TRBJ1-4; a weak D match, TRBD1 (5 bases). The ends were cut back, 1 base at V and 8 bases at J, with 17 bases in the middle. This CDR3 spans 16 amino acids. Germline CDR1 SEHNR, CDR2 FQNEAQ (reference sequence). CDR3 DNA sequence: TGTGCCAGCAGCTTAGGCCCCGCAGGGCTCCGGGAAAAACTGTTTTTT. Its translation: CASSLGPAGLREKLFF.